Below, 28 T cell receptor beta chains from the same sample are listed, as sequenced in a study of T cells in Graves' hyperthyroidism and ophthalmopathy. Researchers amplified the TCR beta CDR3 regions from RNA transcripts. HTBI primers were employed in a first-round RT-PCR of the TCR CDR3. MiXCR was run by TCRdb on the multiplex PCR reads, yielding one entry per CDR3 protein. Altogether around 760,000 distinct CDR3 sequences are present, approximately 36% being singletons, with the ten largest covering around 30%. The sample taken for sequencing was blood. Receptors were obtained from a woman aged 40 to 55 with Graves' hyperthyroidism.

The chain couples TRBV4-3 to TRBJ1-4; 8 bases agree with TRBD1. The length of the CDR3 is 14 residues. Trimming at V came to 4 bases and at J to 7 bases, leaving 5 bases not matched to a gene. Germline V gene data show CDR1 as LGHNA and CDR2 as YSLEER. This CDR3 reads CASSPAGQGEKLFF. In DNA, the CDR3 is TGCGCCAGCAGCCCAGCAGGACAGGGTGAAAAACTGTTTTTT.

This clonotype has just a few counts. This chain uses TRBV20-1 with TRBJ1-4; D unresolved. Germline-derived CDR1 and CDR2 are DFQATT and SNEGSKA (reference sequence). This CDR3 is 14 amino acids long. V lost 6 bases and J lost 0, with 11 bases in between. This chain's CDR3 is CSADEGSTNEKLFF. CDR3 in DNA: TGCAGTGCGGACGAGGGTTCAACTAATGAAAAACTGTTTTTT.

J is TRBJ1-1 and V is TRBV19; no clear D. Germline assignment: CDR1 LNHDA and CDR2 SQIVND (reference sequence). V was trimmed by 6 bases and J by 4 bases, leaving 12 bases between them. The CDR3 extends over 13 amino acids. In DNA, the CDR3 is TGTGCCAGTAGCATGCCGGGGAGCACTGAAGCTTTCTTT. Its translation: CASSMPGSTEAFF.

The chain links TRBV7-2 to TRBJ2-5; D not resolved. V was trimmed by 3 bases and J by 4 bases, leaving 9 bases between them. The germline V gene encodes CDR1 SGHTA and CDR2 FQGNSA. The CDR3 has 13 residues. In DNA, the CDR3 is TGTGCCAGCAGCTTCGGTAGCTTAGAGACCCAGTACTTC. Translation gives CASSFGSLETQYF.

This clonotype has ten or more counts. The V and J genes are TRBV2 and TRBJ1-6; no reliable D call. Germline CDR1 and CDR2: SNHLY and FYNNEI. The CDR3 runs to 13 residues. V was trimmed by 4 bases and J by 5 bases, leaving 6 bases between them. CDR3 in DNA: TGTGCCAGCAGTGTGGGTAATAATTCACCCCTCCACTTT. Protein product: CASSVGNNSPLHF.

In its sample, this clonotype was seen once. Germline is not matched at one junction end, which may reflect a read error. This CDR3 reads CASSLTGGYLSYEQYF. The DNA for the CDR3 is TGTGCCAGCAGTCTAACCGGGGGGTACCTCTCCTACGAGCAGTACTTC. The V call is TRBV10-2, the J call TRBJ2-7; 7 bases match TRBD2. CDR3 length: 16 amino acids. The V gene's germline CDR1 is WSHSY and CDR2 SAAADI.

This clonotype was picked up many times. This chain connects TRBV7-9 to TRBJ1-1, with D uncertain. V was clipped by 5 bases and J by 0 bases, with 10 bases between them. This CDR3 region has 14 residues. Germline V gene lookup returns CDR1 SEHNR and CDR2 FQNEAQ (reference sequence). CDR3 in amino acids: CASSPAQLNTEAFF. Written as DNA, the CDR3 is TGTGCCAGCAGCCCGGCGCAGCTGAACACTGAAGCTTTCTTT.

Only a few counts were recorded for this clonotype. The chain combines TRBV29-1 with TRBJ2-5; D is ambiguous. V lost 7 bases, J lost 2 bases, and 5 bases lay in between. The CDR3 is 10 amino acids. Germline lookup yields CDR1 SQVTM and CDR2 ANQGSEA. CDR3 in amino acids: CSGSQETQYF. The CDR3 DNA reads TGCAGCGGCTCTCAAGAGACCCAGTACTTC.

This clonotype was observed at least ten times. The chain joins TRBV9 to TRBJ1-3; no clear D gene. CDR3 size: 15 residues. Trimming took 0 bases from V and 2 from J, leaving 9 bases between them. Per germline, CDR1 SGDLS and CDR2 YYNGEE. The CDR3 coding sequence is TGTGCCAGCAGCGTAGGAGTAGCCACTGGAAACACCATATATTTT. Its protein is CASSVGVATGNTIYF.

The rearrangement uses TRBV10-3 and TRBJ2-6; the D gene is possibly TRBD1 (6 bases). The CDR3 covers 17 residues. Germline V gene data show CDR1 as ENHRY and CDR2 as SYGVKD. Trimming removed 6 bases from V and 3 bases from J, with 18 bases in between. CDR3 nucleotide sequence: TGTGCCATCAGCAATGAACAGGGCGCCTATGGGGCCAACGTCCTGACTTTC. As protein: CAISNEQGAYGANVLTF.

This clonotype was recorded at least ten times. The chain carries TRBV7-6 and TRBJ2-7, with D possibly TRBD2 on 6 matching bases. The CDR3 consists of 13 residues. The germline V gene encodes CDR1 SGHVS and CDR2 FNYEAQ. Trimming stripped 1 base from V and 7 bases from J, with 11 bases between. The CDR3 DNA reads TGTGCCAGCAGCTTAGATGGGGGGAGGGAGCAGTACTTC. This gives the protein CASSLDGGREQYF.

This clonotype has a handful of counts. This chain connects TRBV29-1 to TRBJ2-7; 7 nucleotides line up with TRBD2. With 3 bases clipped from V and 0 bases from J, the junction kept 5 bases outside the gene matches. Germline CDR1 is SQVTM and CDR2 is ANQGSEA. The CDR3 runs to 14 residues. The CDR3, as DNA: TGCAGCGTTGACCTAGCGGAGAGCTCCTACGAGCAGTACTTC. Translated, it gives CSVDLAESSYEQYF.

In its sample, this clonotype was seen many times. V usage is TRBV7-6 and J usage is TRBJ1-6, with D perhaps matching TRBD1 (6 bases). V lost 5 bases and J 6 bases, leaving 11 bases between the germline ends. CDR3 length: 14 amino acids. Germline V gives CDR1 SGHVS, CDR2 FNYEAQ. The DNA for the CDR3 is TGTGCCAGCAGCACAGGGCCCGGTAATTCACCCCTCCACTTT. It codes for CASSTGPGNSPLHF. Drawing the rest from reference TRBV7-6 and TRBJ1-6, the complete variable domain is GAGVSQSPRYKVTKRGQDVALRCDPISGHVSLYWYRQALGQGPEFLTYFNYEAQQDKSGLPNDRFSAERPEGSISTLTIQRTEQRDSAMYRCASSTGPGNSPLHFGNGTRLTVT.

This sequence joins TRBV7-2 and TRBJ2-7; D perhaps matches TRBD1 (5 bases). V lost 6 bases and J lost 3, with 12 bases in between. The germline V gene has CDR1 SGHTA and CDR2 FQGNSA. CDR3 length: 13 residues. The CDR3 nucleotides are TGTGCCAGCAGTCAGGACAAAGGCTACGAGCAGTACTTC. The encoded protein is CASSQDKGYEQYF.

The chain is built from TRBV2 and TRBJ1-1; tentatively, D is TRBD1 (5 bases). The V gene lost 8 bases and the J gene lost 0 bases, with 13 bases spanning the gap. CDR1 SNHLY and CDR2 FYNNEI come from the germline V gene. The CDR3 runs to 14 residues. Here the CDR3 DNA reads TGTGCCAGCCGGGACCTGGGAGTGAACACTGAAGCTTTCTTT. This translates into CASRDLGVNTEAFF.

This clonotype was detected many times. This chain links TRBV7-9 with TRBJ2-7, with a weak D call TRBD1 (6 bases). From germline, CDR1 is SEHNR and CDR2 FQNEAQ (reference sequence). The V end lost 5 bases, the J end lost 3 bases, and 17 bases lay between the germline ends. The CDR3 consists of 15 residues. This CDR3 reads CASSRKQGPYYEQYF. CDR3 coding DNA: TGTGCCAGCAGCCGTAAACAGGGACCCTACTACGAGCAGTACTTC. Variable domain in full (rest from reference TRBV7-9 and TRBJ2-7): DTGVSQNPRHKITKRGQNVTFRCDPISEHNRLYWYRQTLGQGPEFLTYFQNEAQLEKSRLLSDRFSAERPKGSFSTLEIQRTEQGDSAMYLCASSRKQGPYYEQYFGPGTRLTVT.

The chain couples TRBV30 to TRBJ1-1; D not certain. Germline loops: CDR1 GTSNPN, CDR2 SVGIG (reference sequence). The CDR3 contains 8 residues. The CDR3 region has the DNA TGTGCGGGTGGGGAAGCTTTCTTT. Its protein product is CAGGEAFF.

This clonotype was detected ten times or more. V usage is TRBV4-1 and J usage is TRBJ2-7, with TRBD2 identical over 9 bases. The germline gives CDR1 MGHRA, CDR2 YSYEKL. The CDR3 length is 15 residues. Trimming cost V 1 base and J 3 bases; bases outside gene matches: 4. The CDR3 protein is CASSQVRTSDYEQYF. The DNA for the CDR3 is TGCGCCAGCAGCCAAGTTCGGACTAGCGACTACGAGCAGTACTTC.

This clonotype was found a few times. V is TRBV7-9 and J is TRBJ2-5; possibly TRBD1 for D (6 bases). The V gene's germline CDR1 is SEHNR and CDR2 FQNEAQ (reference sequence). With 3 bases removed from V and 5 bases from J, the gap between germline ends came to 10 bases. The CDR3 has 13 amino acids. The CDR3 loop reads CASSFSQGETQYF. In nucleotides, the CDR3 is TGTGCCAGCAGCTTTAGCCAGGGGGAGACCCAGTACTTC. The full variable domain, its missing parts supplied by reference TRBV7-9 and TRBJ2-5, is DTGVSQNPRHKITKRGQNVTFRCDPISEHNRLYWYRQTLGQGPEFLTYFQNEAQLEKSRLLSDRFSAERPKGSFSTLEIQRTEQGDSAMYLCASSFSQGETQYFGPGTRLLVL.

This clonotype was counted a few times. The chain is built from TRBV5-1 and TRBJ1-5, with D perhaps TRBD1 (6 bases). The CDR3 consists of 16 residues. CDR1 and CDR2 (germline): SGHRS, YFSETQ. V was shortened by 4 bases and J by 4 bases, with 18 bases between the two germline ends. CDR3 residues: CASSQSIGQTNQPQHF. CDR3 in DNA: TGCGCCAGCAGCCAAAGTATAGGACAGACAAATCAGCCCCAGCATTTT.

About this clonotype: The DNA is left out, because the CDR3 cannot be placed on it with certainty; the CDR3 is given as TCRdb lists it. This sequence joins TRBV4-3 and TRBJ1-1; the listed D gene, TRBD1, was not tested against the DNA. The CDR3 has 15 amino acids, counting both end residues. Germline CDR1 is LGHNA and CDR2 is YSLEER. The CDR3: CASSQEVGGGTEASF.

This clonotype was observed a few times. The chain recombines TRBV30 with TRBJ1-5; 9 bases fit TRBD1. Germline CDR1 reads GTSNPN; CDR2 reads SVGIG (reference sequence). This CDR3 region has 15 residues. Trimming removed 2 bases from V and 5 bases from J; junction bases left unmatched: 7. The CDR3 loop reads CAWSPGQGRYQPQHF. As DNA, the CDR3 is TGTGCCTGGAGTCCGGGACAGGGACGGTATCAGCCCCAGCATTTT. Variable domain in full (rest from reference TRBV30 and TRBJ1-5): SQTIHQWPATLVQPVGSPLSLECTVEGTSNPNLYWYRQAAGRGLQLLFYSVGIGQISSEVPQNLSASRPQDRQFILSSKKLLLSDSGFYLCAWSPGQGRYQPQHFGDGTRLSIL.

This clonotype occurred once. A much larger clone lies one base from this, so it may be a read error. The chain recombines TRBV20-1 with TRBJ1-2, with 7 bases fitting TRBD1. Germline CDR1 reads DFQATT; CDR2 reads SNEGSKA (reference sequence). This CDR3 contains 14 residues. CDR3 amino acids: CSAGDRDTAYGYTF. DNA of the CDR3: TGCAGTGCTGGAGACAGGGACACGGCGTATGGCTACACCTTC.

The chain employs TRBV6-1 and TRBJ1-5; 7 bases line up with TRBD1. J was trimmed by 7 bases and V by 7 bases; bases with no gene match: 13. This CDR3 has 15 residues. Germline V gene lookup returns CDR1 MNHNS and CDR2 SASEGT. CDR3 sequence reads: CASIPAGGREQPQHF. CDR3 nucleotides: TGTGCCAGCATCCCAGCAGGGGGAAGGGAACAGCCCCAGCATTTT.

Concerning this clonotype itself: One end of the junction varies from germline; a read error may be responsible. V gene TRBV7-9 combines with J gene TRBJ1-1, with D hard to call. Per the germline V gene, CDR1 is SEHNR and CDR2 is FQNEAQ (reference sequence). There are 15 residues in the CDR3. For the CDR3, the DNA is TGCGCCAGCAGCCAAGTGCTGGGGAAGAACACTGAAGCTTTCTTT. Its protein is CASSQVLGKNTEAFF.

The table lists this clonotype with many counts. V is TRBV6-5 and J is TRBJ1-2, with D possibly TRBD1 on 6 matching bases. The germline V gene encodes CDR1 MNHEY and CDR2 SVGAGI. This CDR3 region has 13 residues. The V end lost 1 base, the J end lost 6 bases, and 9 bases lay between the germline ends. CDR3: CASSYWGGDGYTF. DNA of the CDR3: TGTGCCAGCAGTTACTGGGGGGGCGATGGCTACACCTTC.

CDR3 loop: CASSAQYSGNTIYF. For the CDR3, the DNA is TGTGCCAGTAGTGCCCAGTACTCTGGAAACACCATATATTTT. The chain carries TRBV19 and TRBJ1-3; the D is unclear. CDR3 length equals 14 residues. Trimming took 5 bases from V and 0 from J, leaving 8 bases between them. The germline V gene has CDR1 LNHDA and CDR2 SQIVND (reference sequence).

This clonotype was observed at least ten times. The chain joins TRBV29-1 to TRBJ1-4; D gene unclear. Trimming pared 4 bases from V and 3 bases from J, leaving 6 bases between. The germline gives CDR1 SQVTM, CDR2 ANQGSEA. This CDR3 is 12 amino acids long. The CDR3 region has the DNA TGCAGCGTTGGGCAGCCTAATGAAAAACTGTTTTTT. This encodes CSVGQPNEKLFF.